This entry is about one TCR beta chain. Looked up from germline, CDR1 is MDHEN and CDR2 is SYDVKM. CDR3 length: 11 amino acids. V dropped 3 bases and J dropped 12 bases, with 11 bases sitting between them. The sample originates from a study of blood T cell repertoires in COVID-19. The authors' processing: Nucleated cell counts were estimated from reference gene primer amplification. TCRdb's table, derived via immunoSEQ multiplex PCR, lists solely in-frame clones and lacks some. V and J calls and clone size follow that table, whereas D and trimming were derived from the DNA. Of 150,000 to 200,000 clones in the sample, 75% to 90% were seen once. Individuals aged roughly 18 to 95 years were recruited from roughly 22 US areas. Participants had their cohort set by participant-reported clinical history.

The clonotype comes from a woman aged 18 to 35 who had recovered from COVID-19. Input material: PBMCs or T cells enriched from blood (not recorded which). The chain recombines TRBV28 with TRBJ2-5; D is possibly TRBD2 (5 bases). In nucleotides, the CDR3 is TGTGCCAGCAGTTTTCCGGACTGTGAGTACTTC. Protein product: CASSFPDCEYF.